This T cell receptor beta chain was identified in a study of T cell responses to AZD1222 COVID-19 vaccine. Study findings and constraints: At study baseline, merely about 6 AZD1222 recipients were seropositive.

The germline CDR1 and CDR2 sequences are MNHEY and SVGEGT. The CDR3 totals 14 residues. V lost 1 base, J lost 2 bases, and 8 bases lay in between. Only in-frame clones appear in the TCRdb table, and some are missing; sequencing was by immunoSEQ multiplex PCR. The sample records approximately 67,000 clones, roughly 80% being singletons. Details on this clone: Its target is not known.

The receptor's source is an adult who received the AZD1222 COVID-19 vaccine. The chain carries TRBV6-2 or TRBV6-3 and TRBJ1-1; no clear D. Sequenced material: peripheral blood, taken 28 days after the second AZD1222 dose. This CDR3 is CASSYFSRNTEAFF. CDR3 coding DNA: TGTGCCAGCAGTTACTTTAGCCGTAACACTGAAGCTTTCTTT.